The entry that follows covers one T cell receptor beta chain sequence. This clonotype has only a few counts. Its cognate antigen has yet to be identified. A much more abundant neighbour one base away suggests this may be a read error. Library generation was performed with 5' RACE. Sequencing was performed on an Illumina HiSeq 2500. A second PCR of about 7 to 12 cycles was performed with a sample-barcoded 5' primer and a J-beta primer mix. A unique molecular identifier was introduced onto each TCR beta cDNA molecule by a template-switch 5' adaptor carrying 12 random nucleotides. Each sample yielded at least 2.5 million CDR3-containing paired-end reads. First-strand cDNA was synthesized from all RNA with the Mint cDNA synthesis kit, primed by a TRBC-specific oligonucleotide. All cDNA was treated with uracil-DNA glycosylase and then went through a first 18-cycle PCR with the universal primers M1SS and BC2_uni_R. In the original analysis: For normalization, 1 million high-quality reads were randomly selected from each sample, with every read carrying a distinct molecular identifier. Instead of being binned into consensus sequences, reads that shared molecular identifiers were thrown out. MiTCR, set to a Q25 quality threshold and the strictest error-elimination algorithm, was used for CDR3 identification, clonotype clustering and error correction. Lower-bound total TCR beta diversity was estimated with a nonparametric unseen species model using Euler transformation. TCRdb reprocessing: public reads trimmed at Q25 with fastp, clones called with MiXCR, in-frame beta chains kept. Each entry merges the rows of one CDR3 protein and shows their most common DNA and genes. The V and J calls follow TCRdb's processing rather than the paper's. The sample includes over 550,000 distinct CDR3 sequences, with 25% to 30% observed a single time. Around 16% of the sample rests with the top ten.

The data were taken from a study of blood T cells in healthy people across ages (dated by TCRdb to about 2015). Context from the whole study: In model experiments, template switching captured roughly one uniquely barcoded TCR beta cDNA molecule for every two T cells. Age-related changes in TCR beta repertoire diversity were measured in the study by deep sequencing normalized with unique cDNA molecular identifiers. Donors were grouped into four age groups: young (average 16 years), middle-aged (39), aged (62) and long-lived (82). To avoid experimental bias, donors of different ages were spread randomly across the sequencing lanes. The study analyzed two additional independent replicas of 1 million unique cDNA reads from the same blood draw for two donors, one aged 18 to 30 and one aged 80 or older.

Systemically healthy Caucasian individuals from Russia, approximately 39 in total and aged roughly 6 to 95 years, were included as donors. Ten milliliters of peripheral blood were drawn from each donor into EDTA-treated Vacutainer tubes. Ficoll-Paque density-gradient centrifugation was used to isolate PBMCs, with at least 6.5 million per sample. Total RNA, at least 5.5 micrograms per sample, was extracted from PBMCs with Trizol reagent. For every donor, flow cytometry on a PBMC aliquot measured the percentage of naive CD45RAhigh/CD27high T cells. Overall study outcomes, separate from this receptor: Estimates of total diversity from one million sequenced T cells were regarded as lower bounds and underestimates. The percentage of naive T cells measured by flow cytometry correlated strongly with observed TCR beta diversity. Compared with the aged group, more naive CD4+ T cells, fewer expanded clones and increased TCR diversity were shown by the long-lived group, suggesting age selection. Conclusive comparison of naive and antigen-experienced compartments was prevented by the profiling of bulk unsorted PBMCs. Because donor CMV infection status was unknown, age-related changes in expanded clonotypes were potentially confounded. Observed TCR beta diversity per million T cells fell roughly linearly with age, and a significant reduction was already apparent by age roughly 40.

CDR1 and CDR2 are read off the germline V gene as SGHAT and FQNNGV. Its CDR3 holds 14 amino acids, cysteine through phenylalanine. Only the CDR3 region is kept as DNA, spanning 42 bases read in frame from base 1. Sequenced: blood. The chain is encoded by TRBV11-2 joined to TRBJ2-5, and 9 junction bases match TRBD1. This TCR was recovered from a woman at least 80 years old in good health. The CDR3 region has the sequence CASSWRQGGEAQYF. The bases read TGTGCCAGCAGCTGGAGACAGGGGGGAGAGGCCCAGTACTTC.